This note documents a single T cell receptor (beta chain) sequence. The antigen is not known. Germline loops: CDR1 SGHVS, CDR2 FNYEAQ. Trimming cost V 8 bases and J 2 bases, with 15 bases left between them. This CDR3 has 14 amino acids. The sample belongs to a study of spatial heterogeneity in lung cancer. As to time point: sample taken at primary tumor resection. Whole RNA obtained from tumor, nontumor lung or frozen PBMC underwent sequencing without sorting. Samples were donated by 72 untreated early-stage non-small cell lung cancer patients. From the 5' RACE reads, TCRdb called clonotypes with MiXCR, one entry per CDR3 protein. Of more than 65,000 distinct CDR3 sequences listed, 10% to 15% are singletons. Findings and caveats of the study: Whereas they appeared in blood less at follow-up, ubiquitous expanded tumor TCRs appeared there more at resection.

This TCR derives from a male donor with early-stage non-small cell lung cancer. This specimen consisted of PBMCs, obtained at surgery. This sequence joins TRBV7-6 and TRBJ1-1; possibly TRBD1 for D (6 bases). This CDR3 reads CASQGFGVNTEAFF. Written as DNA, the CDR3 is TGTGCCAGCCAGGGGTTTGGGGTAAACACTGAAGCTTTCTTT.